These 27 T cell receptor beta chains were sequenced from one sample in a study of blood T cell repertoires in COVID-19. TCRdb's copy holds only in-frame clones and misses some; the assay was immunoSEQ multiplex PCR. This table holds 55,000 to 80,000 clones, nearly 90% found once. The sample taken for sequencing was peripheral blood. These receptors were collected from a man aged 50-59 years with active COVID-19.

The CDR3, as DNA: TGCGCCAGCAGCTTGGGGTCCCCCGGGAATGAGCAGTTCTTC. Protein: CASSLGSPGNEQFF. The V gene is TRBV5-1, the J gene TRBJ2-1; D remains ambiguous. The germline V gene has CDR1 SGHRS and CDR2 YFSETQ. V lost 0 bases and J 7 bases, leaving 11 bases between the germline ends. The CDR3 totals 14 residues.

The CDR3 bases are TGTGCCAGCAGTTGGGGGGGAACAGATACGCAGTATTTT. This encodes CASSWGGTDTQYF. The chain has TRBV27 and TRBJ2-3; TRBD2 matches at 7 bases. Germline V lookup: CDR1 MNHEY, CDR2 SMNVEV (reference sequence). V shed 4 bases and J 3 bases; nucleotides not matched to a gene: 1. The CDR3 covers 13 residues.

Worth noting for this clone: Other nucleotide sequences in the sample specify the same CDR3. CDR3 coding DNA: TGTGCCAGTAGTATTAGCGGAAACTCCTACAATGAGCAGTTCTTC. Amino acid sequence: CASSISGNSYNEQFF. J is TRBJ2-1 and V is TRBV19, with TRBD2 as a possible D gene (6 bases). The CDR3 extends over 15 amino acids. Germline loops: CDR1 LNHDA, CDR2 SQIVND (reference sequence). The V end was cut by 3 bases, the J end by 0 bases, with 9 bases between.

The rearrangement links TRBV3-1 (or the pseudogene TRBV3-2) to TRBJ2-1; 13 positions agree with TRBD2. The trim removed 2 bases at V and 4 bases at J, leaving 5 bases unmatched. The CDR3 has 17 residues. Germline loops: CDR1 LGHDT, CDR2 YNNKEL (reference sequence). The CDR3 nucleotides are TGTGCCAGCAGCCAATACGGACTAGCGGGGGCATACAATGAGCAGTTCTTC. As protein: CASSQYGLAGAYNEQFF.

The chain combines TRBV6-2 or TRBV6-3 with TRBJ2-3; D may be TRBD1 (6 bases). The CDR3 is 16 residues long. Germline V lookup: CDR1 MNHEY, CDR2 SVGEGT. Between the trimmed V and J ends, which lost 6 bases and 2 bases, there was a span of 18 bases. The CDR3 loop is CASSTGTLGPTDTQYF. The CDR3 nucleotides read TGTGCCAGCAGCACCGGGACACTGGGGCCCACAGATACGCAGTATTTT.

The J gene is TRBJ1-2, the V gene TRBV5-4, with TRBD1 matching over 7 bases. The CDR3 covers 13 residues. Trimming at V came to 4 bases and at J to 4 bases, leaving 4 bases not matched to a gene. The V gene's germline CDR1 is SGHNT and CDR2 YYREEE (reference sequence). The CDR3 nucleotides are TGTGCCAGCAGCCGGGACAGCCTCTATGGCTACACCTTC. This codes for CASSRDSLYGYTF.

The chain is built from TRBV4-1 and TRBJ1-5; possibly TRBD1 for D (5 bases). Germline V gene sequence: CDR1 MGHRA, CDR2 YSYEKL. V was cut by 4 bases and J by 5 bases, with 9 bases left in between. This CDR3 has 13 residues. The CDR3 loop reads CASSLQEDQPQHF. The CDR3 DNA reads TGCGCCAGCAGCCTACAGGAAGATCAGCCCCAGCATTTT.

V usage is TRBV5-1 and J usage is TRBJ2-7; D unresolved. Trimming took 5 bases from V and 3 from J, leaving 12 bases between them. The germline gives CDR1 SGHRS, CDR2 YFSETQ. The CDR3 length is 13 residues. This CDR3 reads CASSIGLGYEQYF. In DNA form, the CDR3 reads TGCGCCAGCAGTATAGGTCTAGGCTACGAGCAGTACTTC.

V is TRBV6-1 and J is TRBJ2-2, with 9 bases lining up with TRBD1. Germline CDR1 and CDR2: MNHNS and SASEGT. The ends lost 4 bases at V and 2 bases at J; junction bases unmatched: 5. The CDR3 is made up of 16 amino acids. The CDR3 sequence: CASSGGTGTNTGELFF. The CDR3 bases are TGTGCCAGCAGTGGAGGGACAGGGACTAACACCGGGGAGCTGTTTTTT.

The V gene is TRBV5-1, the J gene TRBJ2-2; D may be TRBD1 (6 bases). Looked up from germline, CDR1 is SGHRS and CDR2 is YFSETQ. The V end was cut by 3 bases, the J end by 2 bases, with 11 bases between. This CDR3 has 15 residues. The CDR3 is CASSSTGYNTGELFF. In DNA form, the CDR3 reads TGCGCCAGCAGCTCCACAGGGTACAACACCGGGGAGCTGTTTTTT. The variable domain in full, completed from reference TRBV5-1 and TRBJ2-2, reads KAGVTQTPRYLIKTRGQQVTLSCSPISGHRSVSWYQQTPGQGLQFLFEYFSETQRNKGNFPGRFSGRQFSNSRSEMNVSTLELGDSALYLCASSSTGYNTGELFFGEGSRLTVL.

The chain links TRBV6-5 to TRBJ2-2; D is possibly TRBD2 (5 bases). V dropped 5 bases and J dropped 8 bases, with 18 bases sitting between them. Germline CDR1 MNHEY, CDR2 SVGAGI. The CDR3 contains 15 residues. CDR3 nucleotide sequence: TGTGCCAGCAGTCCACTGGCGGGTGTTTTAGGGGAGCTGTTTTTT. Protein: CASSPLAGVLGELFF.

This clone was seen only once. V usage is TRBV19 and J usage is TRBJ2-7; 7 bases match TRBD2. Trimming took 5 bases from V and 4 from J; bases not matched to a gene: 5. This CDR3 is built from 13 residues. Germline CDR1 and CDR2: LNHDA and SQIVND (reference sequence). The CDR3 DNA is TGTGCCAGTAGTCCGGGAGCGGGGTACGAGCAGTACTTC. Translating gives CASSPGAGYEQYF.

This clone has a single count. V usage is TRBV2 and J usage is TRBJ2-3; 11 bases match TRBD2. The junction had 17 bases not matched to a gene; V was cut back by 11 bases and J by 1 base. Germline CDR1 is SNHLY and CDR2 is FYNNEI. This CDR3 is 18 amino acids long. CDR3 region: CASSLPYGTSGRTDTQYF. CDR3 in DNA: TGTGCCTCCTCACTCCCCTATGGGACTAGCGGCCGCACAGATACGCAGTATTTT. Full variable domain (missing parts from reference TRBV2 and TRBJ2-3): EPEVTQTPSHQVTQMGQEVILRCVPISNHLYFYWYRQILGQKVEFLVSFYNNEISEKSEIFDDQFSVERPDGSNFTLKIRSTKLEDSAMYFCASSLPYGTSGRTDTQYFGPGTRLTVL.

The rearrangement uses TRBV12-3 or TRBV12-4 and TRBJ2-7; weak D call: TRBD1 (6 bases). Trimming cost V 8 bases and J 5 bases, with 16 bases left between them. The CDR3 consists of 13 residues. This CDR3 is CASGLAGGDEQYF. In nucleotides, the CDR3 is TGTGCCAGCGGGTTAGCTGGGGGCGACGAGCAGTACTTC.

This sequence joins TRBV7-9 and TRBJ2-7, with a tentative D call TRBD1 (6 bases). The CDR3 runs to 14 residues. CDR1 and CDR2 from the germline V gene are SEHNR and FQNEAQ (reference sequence). V lost 7 bases, J lost 3 bases, and 16 bases lay in between. DNA for the CDR3: TGTGCCAGCACCAAATCCGGGACATTCTACGAGCAGTACTTC. Translating gives CASTKSGTFYEQYF. The full variable domain, with the rest looked up from reference TRBV7-9 and TRBJ2-7, is DTGVSQNPRHKITKRGQNVTFRCDPISEHNRLYWYRQTLGQGPEFLTYFQNEAQLEKSRLLSDRFSAERPKGSFSTLEIQRTEQGDSAMYLCASTKSGTFYEQYFGPGTRLTVT.

Here the CDR3 DNA reads TGTGCCAGCAGATCAGGGATGAATAGCAATCAGCCCCAGCATTTT. Its translation is CASRSGMNSNQPQHF. The V gene is TRBV6-5, the J gene TRBJ1-5; a possible D gene is TRBD1 (5 bases). Trimming removed 6 bases from V and 0 bases from J, with 12 bases in between. There are 15 residues in the CDR3. Germline V gene data show CDR1 as MNHEY and CDR2 as SVGAGI.

This clone has just one count. The chain has TRBV5-1 and TRBJ1-3; maybe TRBD1 (5 bases). CDR1 and CDR2 from the germline V gene are SGHRS and YFSETQ. This CDR3 contains 15 residues. V lost 3 bases, J lost 4 bases, and 14 bases lay in between. CDR3 residues: CASSSGTWSGNTIYF. The CDR3 coding sequence is TGCGCCAGCAGCTCTGGGACTTGGTCGGGAAACACCATATATTTT.

The chain joins TRBV5-6 to TRBJ2-5; D may be TRBD1 (5 bases). The CDR3 contains 14 residues. The germline V and J ends were trimmed by 2 bases and 10 bases, with 18 bases remaining between them. Per germline, CDR1 SGHDT and CDR2 YYEEEE. CDR3 in amino acids: CASSFSGSVASQYF. The DNA of the CDR3 is TGTGCCAGCAGCTTCTCAGGGTCTGTGGCGAGCCAGTACTTC.

The chain joins TRBV20-1 to TRBJ1-1; D remains unclear. The CDR3 covers 11 residues. The V end lost 3 bases, the J end lost 0 bases, and 2 bases lay between the germline ends. CDR1 is DFQATT and CDR2 is SNEGSKA in the germline V gene (reference sequence). The CDR3 here is CSASVNTEAFF. The CDR3 nucleotides are TGCAGTGCTAGCGTGAACACTGAAGCTTTCTTT.

The chain carries TRBV4-1 and TRBJ2-7, with unresolved D. V gave up 1 base and J gave up 1 base, with 8 bases separating them. Looked up from germline, CDR1 is MGHRA and CDR2 is YSYEKL. The CDR3 extends over 14 amino acids. The CDR3 loop reads CASSQVPVSYEQYF. CDR3 sequence (DNA): TGCGCCAGCAGCCAAGTGCCAGTTTCCTACGAGCAGTACTTC.

V is TRBV5-1 and J is TRBJ2-5; 8 nucleotides line up with TRBD1. The junction had 5 bases not matched to a gene; V was cut back by 7 bases and J by 3 bases. Germline V CDR1 and CDR2: SGHRS, YFSETQ. This CDR3 spans 13 amino acids. As DNA, the CDR3 is TGCGCCAGCTTCGGACAGGGCAAAGAGACCCAGTACTTC. This gives the protein CASFGQGKETQYF.

In this sample, this clone turned up a few times. This rearrangement joins TRBV14 to TRBJ1-2, with D possibly TRBD1 on 5 matching bases. Germline assignment: CDR1 SGHDN and CDR2 FVKESK. Trimming took 4 bases from V and 8 from J, leaving 23 bases between them. The CDR3 is made up of 16 amino acids. The CDR3: CASSRRGEVPSEGYTF. CDR3 coding DNA: TGTGCCAGCAGCCGGAGAGGGGAGGTACCCTCGGAGGGCTACACCTTC.

This chain joins TRBV7-6 and TRBJ2-1; 10 bases are shared with TRBD2. The germline gives CDR1 SGHVS, CDR2 FNYEAQ. The CDR3 has 15 amino acids. V gave up 1 base and J gave up 10 bases; unmatched junction bases: 7. The CDR3 reads CASSLEVSLAGEQFF. Written as DNA, the CDR3 is TGTGCCAGCAGCTTAGAAGTGTCACTAGCGGGGGAGCAGTTCTTC. The whole variable domain, remainder taken from reference TRBV7-6 and TRBJ2-1, is GAGVSQSPRYKVTKRGQDVALRCDPISGHVSLYWYRQALGQGPEFLTYFNYEAQQDKSGLPNDRFSAERPEGSISTLTIQRTEQRDSAMYRCASSLEVSLAGEQFFGPGTRLTVL.

The chain combines TRBV19 with TRBJ2-4; 9 nucleotides align to TRBD1. The J segment lost 6 bases and the V segment lost 5 bases, leaving 5 bases of the junction unmatched. Germline CDR1 LNHDA, CDR2 SQIVND (reference sequence). The CDR3 loop spans 14 amino acids. The CDR3 DNA reads as TGTGCCAGTAGTCCACCGGGACAGGGAAACATTCAGTACTTC. It encodes CASSPPGQGNIQYF.

V gene TRBV11-2 combines with J gene TRBJ2-3, with 8 bases lining up with TRBD2. In germline, CDR1 is SGHAT, CDR2 FQNNGV. The CDR3 runs to 18 residues. V was pared by 5 bases and J by 1 base, with 14 bases of the junction left unmatched. The CDR3 region has the DNA TGTGCCAGCAGCATAGGCCGCGGGGGGTATCGTGGCACAGATACGCAGTATTTT. Its translation: CASSIGRGGYRGTDTQYF.

The J gene is TRBJ2-3, the V gene TRBV9; perhaps TRBD2 as D (5 bases). Per germline, CDR1 SGDLS and CDR2 YYNGEE. V dropped 3 bases and J dropped 3 bases, with 11 bases sitting between them. The CDR3 is made up of 14 amino acids. CDR3 bases: TGTGCCAGCAGCGGAGGACTGGCTACAGATACGCAGTATTTT. Translated, it gives CASSGGLATDTQYF.

V is TRBV20-1 and J is TRBJ1-2, with unresolved D. CDR1 and CDR2 from the germline V gene are DFQATT and SNEGSKA (reference sequence). Trimming took 5 bases from V and 7 from J, leaving 11 bases between them. The CDR3 covers 11 residues. The CDR3 nucleotides read TGCAGTGCTCCTGGCCCAGGTGGCTACACCTTC. Translating gives CSAPGPGGYTF.